The T cell receptor beta chain under discussion was sequenced for a study of lymphopenia after photon versus proton radiotherapy. Findings and limits, study-wide: Proton therapy kept repertoires fairly stable, unlike photons, which gained effector/memory cells. Only patients who died were analyzed for survival; proton advantage is unproven. Oligoclonal CD8+ Temra expansion after nadir drove photon patients' diversity drop.

Remarks on this clone: The antigen is undetermined.

Assay: immunoSEQ multiplex PCR; the TCRdb copy retains only in-frame clones and omits some. In the table there are fewer than 25,000 clones, 84% of which are singletons. Germline V CDR1 and CDR2: LNHNV, YYDKDF (reference sequence). The CDR3 covers 14 residues. V lost 3 bases, J lost 0 bases, and 8 bases lay in between. The sequence came from a man aged 35 to 55 with gastric cancer. The sample was peripheral blood, taken from a patient treated with photon-based radiotherapy. V gene TRBV15 combines with J gene TRBJ1-1; D is undetermined. The CDR3 region has the DNA TGTGCCACCAGCAGCGGCGCAATGAACACTGAAGCTTTCTTT. Translation: CATSSGAMNTEAFF.